What follows are 5 T cell receptor beta chains derived from one specimen sequenced in a study of shared clonotypes between healthy human individuals. Sequencing was performed with immunoSEQ multiplex PCR; in TCRdb, only in-frame clones are kept and a portion is missing. The sample has some 2 million clones, 85% to 95% seen once; the top ten hold around 0.13%. Sample: naive CD4+ T cells sorted from blood. Subset specified: CD45RA+ positively selected. All receptors derive from a man in his late teens or twenties in good health.

The chain carries TRBV5-1 and TRBJ2-7; the match to TRBD2 covers 11 bases. V lost 4 bases and J lost 2; bases outside the gene matches: 14. This CDR3 spans 18 amino acids. Per the germline V gene, CDR1 is SGHRS and CDR2 is YFSETQ. CDR3 amino acids: CASSEGTSGLLLTYEQYF. The CDR3 bases are TGCGCCAGCAGCGAGGGGACTAGCGGATTGTTGCTCACCTACGAGCAGTACTTC.

The chain carries TRBV5-1 and TRBJ2-3; D uncertain. Germline loops: CDR1 SGHRS, CDR2 YFSETQ. The CDR3 runs to 14 residues. V was trimmed by 0 bases and J by 6 bases, leaving 11 bases between them. CDR3 region: CASSLAGYFDTQYF. The DNA for the CDR3 is TGCGCCAGCAGCTTGGCCGGGTACTTCGATACGCAGTATTTT. The whole variable domain, remainder taken from reference TRBV5-1 and TRBJ2-3, is KAGVTQTPRYLIKTRGQQVTLSCSPISGHRSVSWYQQTPGQGLQFLFEYFSETQRNKGNFPGRFSGRQFSNSRSEMNVSTLELGDSALYLCASSLAGYFDTQYFGPGTRLTVL.

The chain carries TRBV7-9 and TRBJ1-1; maybe TRBD1 (5 bases). The CDR3 consists of 13 residues. Germline values: CDR1 SEHNR, CDR2 FQNEAQ (reference sequence). Trimming cost V 2 bases and J 6 bases, with 10 bases left between them. CDR3 sequence: CASSLRPGAEAFF. DNA for the CDR3: TGTGCCAGCAGCTTACGTCCGGGGGCTGAAGCTTTCTTT. Filled out from reference TRBV7-9 and TRBJ1-1, the complete variable domain reads DTGVSQNPRHKITKRGQNVTFRCDPISEHNRLYWYRQTLGQGPEFLTYFQNEAQLEKSRLLSDRFSAERPKGSFSTLEIQRTEQGDSAMYLCASSLRPGAEAFFGQGTRLTVV.

The chain joins TRBV28 to TRBJ2-7, with 7 bases matching TRBD2. This CDR3 comprises 17 residues. Trimming at V came to 7 bases and at J to 0 bases, leaving 15 bases not matched to a gene. CDR1 MDHEN and CDR2 SYDVKM come from the germline V gene. The CDR3 loop is CASNRFSSSGYSYEQYF. CDR3 nucleotide sequence: TGTGCCAGCAATCGTTTTAGTTCTAGCGGTTACTCCTACGAGCAGTACTTC.

This clone was detected once. V and J are TRBV28 and TRBJ1-3; D might be TRBD1 (6 bases). Per the germline V gene, CDR1 is MDHEN and CDR2 is SYDVKM. CDR3 length: 15 residues. V shed 5 bases and J shed 4 bases, with 15 bases lying between them. In nucleotides, the CDR3 is TGTGCCAGCAGTCGTGGGGGCACAGGAGGAAACACCATATATTTT. Translating gives CASSRGGTGGNTIYF.